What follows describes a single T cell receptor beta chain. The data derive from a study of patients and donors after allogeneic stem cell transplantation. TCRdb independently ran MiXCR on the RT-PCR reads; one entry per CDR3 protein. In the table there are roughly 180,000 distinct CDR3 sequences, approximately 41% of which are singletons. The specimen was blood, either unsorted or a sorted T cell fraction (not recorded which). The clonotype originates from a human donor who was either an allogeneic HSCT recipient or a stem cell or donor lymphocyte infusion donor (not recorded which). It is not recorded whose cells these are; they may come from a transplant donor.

CDR3 DNA sequence: TGTGCCAGTAGGGAACTTCGACGGTTTGTGGGGGGCACTGAAGCTTTCTTT. Its protein product is CASRELRRFVGGTEAFF. The V call is TRBV19, the J call TRBJ1-1, with D tentatively TRBD1 (5 bases). Germline loops: CDR1 LNHDA, CDR2 SQIVND (reference sequence). There are 17 residues in the CDR3. Trimming took off 6 bases at V and 4 bases at J, with 24 bases between the two ends.